This entry lists 4 T cell receptor beta chains sequenced from one sample in a study of T cell changes during pregnancy in multiple sclerosis. Sequencing used immunoSEQ multiplex PCR; TCRdb keeps in-frame clones, though not all of them. The sample shows tens of thousands of clones, 90% to 95% of them seen only once. The sample was peripheral blood, taken in the first trimester of pregnancy. These receptors originate from a female donor in good health, enrolled as a control in a pregnancy study.

The J gene is TRBJ2-5, the V gene TRBV14, with 14 bases that match TRBD2. After removal of 5 bases from V and 5 bases from J, the junction contained 4 bases not matched to a gene. The CDR3 contains 15 residues. The germline V gene has CDR1 SGHDN and CDR2 FVKESK. CDR3 in DNA: TGTGCCAGCAGCGCGGGACTAGCGGGAGTGGAGACCCAGTACTTC. It specifies CASSAGLAGVETQYF.

The chain's CDR3 is CASSFGTNTYEQYF. The CDR3 bases are TGCGCCAGCAGCTTCGGGACTAATACCTACGAGCAGTACTTC. The rearrangement uses TRBV5-1 and TRBJ2-7; 7 bases match TRBD2. The CDR3 spans 14 residues. With V trimmed by 2 bases and J by 2 bases, 4 bases remained unmatched. Germline values: CDR1 SGHRS, CDR2 YFSETQ.

The V and J genes are TRBV9 and TRBJ1-5; D may be TRBD1 (6 bases). Trimming stripped 3 bases from V and 7 bases from J, with 11 bases between. There are 13 residues in the CDR3. The germline CDR1 and CDR2 sequences are SGDLS and YYNGEE. CDR3 region: CASSAGVNQPQHF. The CDR3 DNA sequence: TGTGCCAGCAGCGCAGGGGTCAACCAGCCCCAGCATTTT.

Only a few counts were recorded for this clone. The chain employs TRBV19 and TRBJ2-3; tentatively, D is TRBD2 (6 bases). Germline values: CDR1 LNHDA, CDR2 SQIVND (reference sequence). Trimming took off 6 bases at V and 6 bases at J, with 7 bases between the two ends. There are 11 residues in the CDR3. CDR3 residues: CASRGGDTQYF. For the CDR3, the DNA is TGTGCCAGTAGAGGAGGGGATACGCAGTATTTT.